The 6 T cell receptor beta chains given below trace back to one sample, sequenced in a study of shared clonotypes between healthy human individuals. Naive CD8 cells were CD45RO-negative, positively selected for CCR7, excluding terminally differentiated effector memory CD45RA+ cells. The assay was immunoSEQ multiplex PCR, and TCRdb's table has in-frame clones only and misses some. The table has millions of clones, about 93% seen once. Specimen: naive CD8+ T cells from PBMCs. These receptors came from a man aged 18 to 30 in good health. Some clones in this sample may be carry-over from other donors' samples.

The chain employs TRBV7-9 and TRBJ2-1; TRBD2 might be the D (6 bases). Trimming took 11 bases from V and 9 from J, leaving 26 bases between them. Germline CDR1 SEHNR, CDR2 FQNEAQ (reference sequence). The CDR3 has 15 residues. CDR3 nucleotides: TGTGCCGCCCCCTTGGGGGGAAGTATCCCCAGTGAGCAGTTCTTC. Amino acid sequence: CAAPLGGSIPSEQFF.

The V and J genes are TRBV19 and TRBJ2-7; no clear D gene. The CDR3 consists of 12 residues. The ends were cut back, 10 bases at V and 1 base at J, with 11 bases in the middle. Per the germline V gene, CDR1 is LNHDA and CDR2 is SQIVND (reference sequence). CDR3 DNA: TGTGCCACCGAGGACGGATCCTACGAGCAGTACTTC. It is translated as CATEDGSYEQYF.

The chain uses TRBV6-5 and TRBJ2-3, with 7 bases that match TRBD1. The CDR3 spans 15 residues. Germline assignment: CDR1 MNHEY and CDR2 SVGAGI. Trimming cost V 1 base and J 4 bases; bases outside gene matches: 5. DNA for the CDR3: TGTGCCAGCAGTTACTACCGGGACAGTTCAGATACGCAGTATTTT. It yields the protein CASSYYRDSSDTQYF.

The V and J genes are TRBV9 and TRBJ2-7; 15 bases fit TRBD2. CDR1 and CDR2 (germline): SGDLS, YYNGEE. V lost 3 bases and J lost 5; bases outside the gene matches: 6. The CDR3 runs 16 residues. The CDR3 protein is CASSARGLAGGNEQYF. The DNA of the CDR3 is TGTGCCAGCAGCGCCAGGGGACTAGCGGGAGGTAACGAGCAGTACTTC.

The rearrangement joins TRBV28 to TRBJ2-3, with D unresolved. Trimming took 3 bases from V and 6 from J, leaving 10 bases between them. CDR3 length: 13 amino acids. Germline values: CDR1 MDHEN, CDR2 SYDVKM. The CDR3 protein is CASSFGIRDTQYF. In DNA form, the CDR3 reads TGTGCCAGCAGTTTCGGCATCAGGGATACGCAGTATTTT.

J is TRBJ2-7 and V is TRBV20-1; D perhaps matches TRBD1 (5 bases). V shed 3 bases and J shed 2 bases, with 5 bases lying between them. Germline V gene sequence: CDR1 DFQATT, CDR2 SNEGSKA (reference sequence). The CDR3 loop spans 11 amino acids. The CDR3 reads CSASRAYEQYF. CDR3 in DNA: TGCAGTGCTAGCAGGGCCTACGAGCAGTACTTC.